The 32 T cell receptor beta chains presented below share a single source sample, sequenced in a study of blood T cells in healthy people across ages. Primers used in a second PCR of roughly 6 to 12 cycles were a sample-barcoded 5' primer and a J-beta primer mix. From the 5' RACE reads, TCRdb called clonotypes with MiXCR, one entry per CDR3 protein. Of roughly 500,000 distinct CDR3 sequences listed, approximately 25% were seen once; the top ten hold about 18%. The specimen was blood. The receptors derive from a woman aged 70 to 79 in good health.

A word on this clonotype: Since the CDR3 does not end with the conserved phenylalanine or tryptophan, this likely comes from a read error. The chain is built from TRBV12-3 or TRBV12-4 and TRBJ2-1; 15 bases agree with TRBD2. After removal of 10 bases from V and 1 base from J, the junction contained 17 bases not matched to a gene. The CDR3 loop spans 20 amino acids. CDR3 sequence: CANAASPGLAGGWSYNEQFL. The CDR3 nucleotides are TGTGCCAACGCCGCCAGCCCGGGACTAGCGGGGGGTTGGTCCTACAATGAGCAGTTCCTC.

The CDR3 loop is CSAPVTYGYTF. The CDR3 DNA reads as TGCAGTGCTCCCGTGACGTATGGCTACACCTTC. The J gene is TRBJ1-2, the V gene TRBV20-1; D ambiguous. Germline V gene lookup returns CDR1 DFQATT and CDR2 SNEGSKA (reference sequence). V lost 5 bases to trimming and J lost 5 bases, with 9 bases between them. The CDR3 consists of 11 residues.

This clonotype was found a few times. The J gene is TRBJ1-2, the V gene TRBV13, with 11 bases fitting TRBD1. The CDR3 is 16 residues long. J gave up 6 bases and V 3 bases, and 9 bases lay outside the gene matches. Germline CDR1 reads PRHDT; CDR2 reads FYEKMQ (reference sequence). CDR3 sequence: CASSFGQGALRDGYTF. CDR3 nucleotide sequence: TGTGCCAGCAGCTTTGGACAGGGGGCGCTTCGGGATGGCTACACCTTC.

For this clonotype: The junction departs from the called germline gene at one end, perhaps through a read error. The V gene is TRBV7-2, the J gene TRBJ2-2, with TRBD2 matching 8 bases. CDR1 SGHTA and CDR2 FQGNSA come from the germline V gene. The CDR3 covers 14 residues. This CDR3 reads CAGSLTGGSGELFF. DNA for the CDR3: TGTGCCGGCAGCTTGACGGGGGGGTCCGGGGAGCTGTTTTTT.

The chain combines TRBV20-1 with TRBJ2-3; 16 bases align to TRBD2. Germline assignment: CDR1 DFQATT and CDR2 SNEGSKA (reference sequence). Trimming at V came to 1 base and at J to 7 bases, leaving 5 bases not matched to a gene. The CDR3 spans 16 residues. The CDR3 DNA reads as TGCAGTGCTAGAGGCCCGGGACTAGCGGGGGGGAATACGCAGTATTTT. Translation: CSARGPGLAGGNTQYF.

There are a few counts of this clonotype. This chain joins TRBV25-1 and TRBJ1-2; the D is unclear. V dropped 1 base and J dropped 2 bases, with 8 bases sitting between them. CDR1 is MGHDK, CDR2 SYGVNS, per germline. The CDR3 is 14 residues long. The CDR3 DNA sequence: TGTGCCAGCAGTGAATTCGAATGGAACTATGGCTACACCTTC. This codes for CASSEFEWNYGYTF.

The rearrangement joins TRBV20-1 to TRBJ1-3; D is unclear. In germline, CDR1 is DFQATT, CDR2 SNEGSKA (reference sequence). This CDR3 spans 13 amino acids. Trimming pared 6 bases from V and 4 bases from J, leaving 13 bases between. CDR3 in amino acids: CSAHPPPGNTIYF. For the CDR3, the DNA is TGCAGTGCCCACCCTCCGCCGGGAAACACCATATATTTT.

The chain combines TRBV6-2 or TRBV6-3 with TRBJ2-7; 8 nucleotides match TRBD1. Germline CDR1 MNHEY, CDR2 SVGEGT. V lost 4 bases to trimming and J lost 6 bases; unmatched junction nucleotides: 2. The CDR3 length is 12 residues. Here the CDR3 DNA reads TGTGCCAGCAGTTTCGGACAGGGCGAGCAGTACTTC. Its translation: CASSFGQGEQYF.

Only a few counts were recorded for this clonotype. V gene TRBV21-1 combines with J gene TRBJ1-4. TRBV21-1 corresponds to a pseudogene. The CDR3 consists of 15 residues. CDR3 in DNA: TGTGCCAGCAGAAAACCACCCAGAGTTAATGAAAAACTGTTTTTT. Its protein is CASRKPPRVNEKLFF.

This clonotype was picked up one time. CDR3 protein: CASSWLSTSGGSTGELFF. CDR3 coding DNA: TGCGCCAGCAGCTGGCTCTCAACTAGCGGGGGGTCCACCGGGGAGCTGTTTTTT. The rearrangement links TRBV5-1 to TRBJ2-2; 12 bases line up with TRBD2. The CDR3 has 18 residues. Germline V gene data show CDR1 as SGHRS and CDR2 as YFSETQ. Unmatched junction bases numbered 10, after V lost 3 bases and J lost 4 bases.

Comments on this clonotype: Just one base apart from a much larger clone, this may be a read error. This chain links TRBV6-2 or TRBV6-3 with TRBJ2-4, with D possibly called TRBD1 or TRBD2 (5 bases each). The CDR3 sequence is 13 residues long. V was shortened by 11 bases and J by 0 bases, with 11 bases between the two germline ends. Germline values: CDR1 MNHEY, CDR2 SVGEGT. This CDR3 reads CAVRDGAKNIQYF. CDR3 nucleotide sequence: TGTGCCGTCCGGGACGGAGCCAAAAACATTCAGTACTTC.

This rearrangement joins TRBV3-1 to TRBJ2-2, with D perhaps TRBD2 (6 bases). The V and J ends lost 3 bases and 4 bases respectively, with 15 bases between them. CDR1 LGHDT and CDR2 YNNKEL come from the germline V gene (reference sequence). The CDR3 is 16 amino acids. In DNA form, the CDR3 reads TGTGCCAGCAGCCATGAGGGGACTTTGTTCACCGGGGAGCTGTTTTTT. It yields the protein CASSHEGTLFTGELFF.

This clonotype was observed once. The CDR3 sequence is CASRRDSLHNEQFF. CDR3 DNA sequence: TGTGCCAGCCGCCGGGACAGCCTCCACAATGAGCAGTTCTTC. The chain couples TRBV12-3 or TRBV12-4 to TRBJ2-1; 7 nucleotides match TRBD1. V gave up 8 bases and J gave up 5 bases; unmatched junction bases: 9. The CDR3 length is 14 residues.

The gene calls are TRBV19 and TRBJ1-2; D is ambiguous. Trimming stripped 6 bases from V and 7 bases from J, with 21 bases between. The CDR3 contains 15 residues. Germline V CDR1 and CDR2: LNHDA, SQIVND (reference sequence). As DNA, the CDR3 is TGTGCCAGTAGGGGCCTGAGCAGCCTCTCCTTTGGCTACACCTTC. Translating gives CASRGLSSLSFGYTF.

The rearrangement links TRBV4-2 to TRBJ1-2; D is perhaps TRBD1 (6 bases). Germline V gene lookup returns CDR1 LGHNA and CDR2 YNFKEQ. The CDR3 contains 15 residues. Trimming cost V 4 bases and J 6 bases, with 18 bases left between them. The CDR3 coding sequence is TGTGCCAGCAGCCGAGTCGGCGTAGGGGGTCATGGCTACACCTTC. This gives the protein CASSRVGVGGHGYTF.

This chain connects TRBV28 to TRBJ2-5, with D hard to call. This CDR3 is built from 14 residues. V lost 6 bases to trimming and J lost 6 bases, with 17 bases between them. In germline, CDR1 is MDHEN, CDR2 SYDVKM. The CDR3 region has the DNA TGTGCCAGCAGCGGAGCACCTCCCCCACAGACCCAGTACTTC. Translating it yields CASSGAPPPQTQYF.

This clonotype was seen more than once but under ten times. The J gene is TRBJ2-7, the V gene TRBV7-3, with a weak D call TRBD1 (6 bases). CDR1 and CDR2 from the germline V gene are SGHTA and FQGTGA. Trimming took 0 bases from V and 6 from J, leaving 6 bases between them. CDR3 length: 12 residues. The CDR3 DNA follows: TGTGCCAGCAGCTTAACACAGGGCGAGCAGTACTTC. This gives the protein CASSLTQGEQYF.

This sequence joins TRBV25-1 and TRBJ2-7; D is unclear. From germline, CDR1 is MGHDK and CDR2 SYGVNS. CDR3 size: 13 residues. Trimming shortened V by 4 bases and J by 4 bases, and 11 bases separated the two germline ends. The CDR3 is CASSGPLVYEQYF. CDR3 DNA sequence: TGTGCCAGCAGTGGGCCCCTCGTTTACGAGCAGTACTTC.

As for this clonotype: At one end, the junction sequence differs from germline, possibly due to a read error. This chain links TRBV5-1 with TRBJ1-1, with TRBD1 matching 10 bases. This CDR3 spans 16 amino acids. Germline V gene sequence: CDR1 SGHRS, CDR2 YFSETQ. Here the CDR3 DNA reads TGCGCCAGCAGCTCGCAACCGGGACAGGGGACCACTGAAGCCTTCTTT. Translating it yields CASSSQPGQGTTEAFF.

This clonotype is a singleton in its sample. The CDR3 here is CSLEQGSTDTQYF. CDR3 coding DNA: TGCAGCCTGGAACAGGGAAGCACAGATACGCAGTATTTT. The rearrangement links TRBV29-1 to TRBJ2-3; the D gene is possibly TRBD1 (6 bases). V shed 8 bases and J shed 0 bases, with 12 bases lying between them. Germline CDR1 and CDR2: SQVTM and ANQGSEA. The CDR3 spans 13 residues.

This clonotype occurred a few times. This chain joins TRBV20-1 and TRBJ2-1; no definite D call. CDR1 is DFQATT and CDR2 is SNEGSKA in the germline V gene (reference sequence). CDR3 length: 14 residues. V lost 3 bases and J 6 bases, leaving 15 bases between the germline ends. The CDR3 here is CSASREQILNEQFF. The CDR3 nucleotides are TGCAGTGCTAGTAGAGAACAAATCCTCAATGAGCAGTTCTTC.

The V and J genes are TRBV4-3 and TRBJ2-5; D gene uncertain. Judging by the DNA end, TRBJ2-1 fits better; the J call may be wrong. Per germline, CDR1 LGHNA and CDR2 YSLEER. CDR3 length equals 16 residues. CDR3 DNA sequence: TGCGCCAGCAGCCCCCGAACCGGGCTCGGCGTAAATGAGCAGTTCTTC. Protein sequence: CASSPRTGLGVNEQFF.

The rearrangement links TRBV6-2 or TRBV6-3 to TRBJ2-7, with D tentatively TRBD1 (6 bases). V lost 8 bases, J lost 2 bases, and 19 bases lay in between. CDR1 is MNHEY and CDR2 is SVGEGT in the germline V gene. The CDR3 consists of 15 residues. CDR3 sequence: CASRDPRGAAYEQYF. The DNA of the CDR3 is TGTGCCAGCCGGGATCCCAGGGGAGCAGCCTACGAGCAGTACTTC.

The chain recombines TRBV20-1 with TRBJ2-3; the match to TRBD2 covers 9 bases. CDR1 is DFQATT and CDR2 is SNEGSKA in the germline V gene (reference sequence). The J segment lost 5 bases and the V segment lost 3 bases, leaving 6 bases of the junction unmatched. The CDR3 is 14 residues long. CDR3 protein: CSARGGGAGDTQYF. The CDR3 DNA sequence: TGCAGTGCTAGGGGCGGGGGGGCCGGAGATACGCAGTATTTT.

The V gene is TRBV19, the J gene TRBJ1-5; 8 bases agree with TRBD1. CDR1 and CDR2 (germline): LNHDA, SQIVND (reference sequence). V was pared by 7 bases and J by 7 bases, with 12 bases of the junction left unmatched. The CDR3 consists of 15 residues. This chain's CDR3 is CASTGRGRIEQPQHF. The CDR3 coding sequence is TGTGCCAGTACTGGCAGGGGGCGAATAGAACAGCCCCAGCATTTT.

CDR3 sequence: CASSYDRGNYEQYF. The CDR3 DNA is TGCGCCAGCAGCTATGACAGGGGGAATTACGAGCAGTACTTC. This sequence joins TRBV5-1 and TRBJ2-7; 9 bases line up with TRBD1. Per the germline V gene, CDR1 is SGHRS and CDR2 is YFSETQ. The CDR3 extends over 14 amino acids. V gave up 3 bases and J gave up 4 bases; unmatched junction bases: 5.

This clonotype was seen a handful of times. The rearrangement joins TRBV6-1 to TRBJ2-3, with 14 bases lining up with TRBD2. After removal of 3 bases from V and 4 bases from J, the junction contained 0 bases not matched to a gene. Germline V gene data show CDR1 as MNHNS and CDR2 as SASEGT. The CDR3 runs to 15 residues. The chain's CDR3 is CASSETSGGADTQYF. The CDR3 region has the DNA TGTGCCAGCAGTGAGACTAGCGGGGGGGCAGATACGCAGTATTTT.

This clonotype was picked up a small number of times. The chain combines TRBV11-3 with TRBJ1-1; 7 nucleotides line up with TRBD1. The CDR3 runs to 16 residues. Unmatched junction bases numbered 11, after V lost 3 bases and J lost 4 bases. Looked up from germline, CDR1 is SGHNT and CDR2 is YENEEA. The CDR3 loop is CASSFGAQGLSTEAFF. The DNA for the CDR3 is TGTGCCAGCAGCTTTGGGGCACAGGGGCTGAGCACTGAAGCTTTCTTT.

This chain joins TRBV6-6 and TRBJ2-5; D uncertain. The CDR3 runs to 14 residues. Germline lookup yields CDR1 MNHNY and CDR2 SVGAGI (reference sequence). The germline V and J ends were trimmed by 0 bases and 4 bases, with 9 bases remaining between them. The CDR3 is CASSYSSRVETQYF. Here the CDR3 DNA reads TGTGCCAGCAGTTACTCAAGTAGGGTAGAGACCCAGTACTTC.

A few counts support this clonotype. The rearrangement links TRBV5-1 to TRBJ2-7; 10 bases agree with TRBD2. After removal of 4 bases from V and 2 bases from J, the junction contained 6 bases not matched to a gene. Germline-derived CDR1 and CDR2 are SGHRS and YFSETQ. The CDR3 length is 15 residues. In DNA form, the CDR3 reads TGCGCCAGCAGCCAAACTAGCGGGACAACCTACGAGCAGTACTTC. This sequence encodes CASSQTSGTTYEQYF.

There are a few counts of this clonotype. V is TRBV20-1 and J is TRBJ2-3; TRBD2 is a possible D gene (6 bases). Germline-derived CDR1 and CDR2 are DFQATT and SNEGSKA (reference sequence). The CDR3 totals 16 residues. V was trimmed by 2 bases and J by 6 bases, leaving 21 bases between them. Here the CDR3 reads CSARPVLRGTPDTQYF. Written as DNA, the CDR3 is TGCAGTGCTAGACCGGTCTTGCGCGGGACCCCGGATACGCAGTATTTT.

The V and J genes are TRBV28 and TRBJ2-1; D possibly corresponds to TRBD1 (6 bases). Germline V gives CDR1 MDHEN, CDR2 SYDVKM. V lost 6 bases and J 7 bases, leaving 16 bases between the germline ends. The CDR3 runs to 14 residues. The CDR3 DNA sequence: TGTGCCAGCAGAGAAACAGGGTTGGGGAATGAGCAGTTCTTC. Protein product: CASRETGLGNEQFF.